Listed here are 21 T cell receptor beta chains from one sample, sequenced in a study of T-cell reconstitution after alpha-beta-depleted transplantation in children. As it was prepared, the TCRbeta library received unique molecular identifiers. TCRdb re-derived calls from the PCR reads in MiXCR, one entry per CDR3 protein. The table lists some 440,000 distinct CDR3 sequences, under 20% of them singletons. The sample was PBMCs, mostly from graft donor cells, taken 360 days after TCRalphabeta/CD19-depleted stem cell transplant. The receptors were sampled from a boy younger than two who had a stem cell transplant for Wiskott-Aldrich syndrome, so the T cells may come from the graft donor.

This clonotype was observed once. The rearrangement links TRBV4-2 to TRBJ2-3, with 10 bases fitting TRBD2. The V gene end was trimmed by 2 bases and the J gene end by 2 bases; junction bases not matched to a gene: 4. CDR1 is LGHNA and CDR2 is YNFKEQ in the germline V gene. The CDR3 spans 16 residues. CDR3: CASSQSSGGYTDTQYF. The CDR3 nucleotides are TGTGCCAGCAGCCAATCTAGCGGGGGCTACACAGATACGCAGTATTTT.

In its sample, this clonotype was seen a few times. J is TRBJ2-3 and V is TRBV5-1; possibly TRBD2 for D (5 bases). Germline V CDR1 and CDR2: SGHRS, YFSETQ. The CDR3 consists of 15 residues. Trimming shortened V by 5 bases and J by 2 bases, and 15 bases separated the two germline ends. The CDR3 protein is CASRSEVALTDTQYF. CDR3 DNA: TGCGCCAGCAGGTCCGAGGTAGCGCTCACAGATACGCAGTATTTT.

This clonotype was observed a handful of times. The V call is TRBV24-1, the J call TRBJ2-7; D not certain. The V end lost 4 bases, the J end lost 13 bases, and 16 bases lay between the germline ends. The germline gives CDR1 KGHDR, CDR2 SFDVKD. CDR3 length: 12 amino acids. CDR3 coding DNA: TGTGCCACCAGTGAGTCGGGCCTCTACTCCTACTTC. Translated, it gives CATSESGLYSYF.

The rearrangement links TRBV7-9 to TRBJ2-7; no clear D. Germline CDR1 is SEHNR and CDR2 is FQNEAQ (reference sequence). V was pared by 5 bases and J by 3 bases, with 14 bases between. The CDR3 runs to 14 residues. This CDR3 reads CASSSPGILYEQYF. Here the CDR3 DNA reads TGTGCCAGCAGCAGCCCGGGCATACTCTACGAGCAGTACTTC.

The chain joins TRBV7-7 to TRBJ2-1, with 7 nucleotides matching TRBD2. J gave up 0 bases and V 5 bases, and 7 bases lay outside the gene matches. The CDR3 runs to 16 residues. Germline lookup yields CDR1 SSHAT and CDR2 FNYEAQ (reference sequence). CDR3 sequence reads: CASSPQRDGSYNEQFF. CDR3 bases: TGTGCCAGCAGCCCCCAGCGGGATGGCTCCTACAATGAGCAGTTCTTC.

This clonotype was observed a few times. The rearrangement links TRBV5-1 to TRBJ2-5, with 9 bases that match TRBD1. The germline V gene has CDR1 SGHRS and CDR2 YFSETQ. The CDR3 length is 18 residues. Losses at the gene ends were 0 bases for V and 3 bases for J; bases not matched to a gene: 12. The DNA for the CDR3 is TGCGCCAGCAGCTTGGGGGTAGTTGCGGGACAGGGCGAAGAGACCCAGTACTTC. The encoded protein is CASSLGVVAGQGEETQYF.

This clonotype was recorded many times. The chain joins TRBV5-1 to TRBJ1-1; 7 bases fit TRBD1. This CDR3 contains 12 residues. Germline CDR1 SGHRS, CDR2 YFSETQ. Trimming cost V 6 bases and J 4 bases; bases outside gene matches: 3. The CDR3: CASKGAGTEAFF. CDR3 nucleotide sequence: TGCGCCAGCAAGGGGGCAGGCACTGAAGCTTTCTTT.

The chain has TRBV6-2 or TRBV6-3 and TRBJ2-1, with D maybe TRBD2 (6 bases). This CDR3 is built from 14 residues. Looked up from germline, CDR1 is MNHEY and CDR2 is SVGEGT. V lost 2 bases to trimming and J lost 2 bases, with 7 bases between them. CDR3 amino acids: CASSYAGPYNEQFF. The CDR3 nucleotides are TGTGCCAGCAGTTACGCGGGACCCTACAATGAGCAGTTCTTC.

The rearrangement joins TRBV7-6 to TRBJ2-5; no firm D call. This CDR3 spans 16 amino acids. V was clipped by 2 bases and J by 0 bases, with 13 bases between them. Germline CDR1 and CDR2: SGHVS and FNYEAQ. The chain's CDR3 is CASSLRQARDQETQYF. The CDR3 nucleotides are TGTGCCAGCAGCTTACGGCAGGCGAGAGACCAAGAGACCCAGTACTTC.

This clonotype was picked up a small number of times. The J gene is TRBJ2-4, the V gene TRBV27; unclear D gene. Germline V gives CDR1 MNHEY, CDR2 SMNVEV (reference sequence). Trimming took 0 bases from V and 3 from J, leaving 12 bases between them. The CDR3 totals 16 residues. CDR3 region: CASSLSTGQIKNIQYF. The CDR3 DNA reads as TGTGCCAGCAGTTTATCAACTGGGCAGATCAAAAACATTCAGTACTTC.

This chain connects TRBV4-3 to TRBJ2-3; no reliable D call. V lost 0 bases to trimming and J lost 4 bases, with 11 bases between them. The CDR3 has 15 residues. CDR1 and CDR2 from the germline V gene are LGHNA and YSLEER. The DNA for the CDR3 is TGCGCCAGCAGCCAAGATGTAGCTTTCGCAGATACGCAGTATTTT. Its protein is CASSQDVAFADTQYF.

The genes are TRBV18 and TRBJ2-7, with D tentatively TRBD2 (6 bases). Germline V gene sequence: CDR1 KGHSH, CDR2 LQKENI. The CDR3 covers 15 residues. V lost 1 base to trimming and J lost 3 bases, with 13 bases between them. The CDR3 protein is CASSPRSSGSYEQYF. DNA for the CDR3: TGTGCCAGCTCACCACGGTCGTCCGGGAGCTACGAGCAGTACTTC.

The V gene is TRBV12-3 or TRBV12-4, the J gene TRBJ1-2; weak D call: TRBD1 (6 bases). V lost 3 bases to trimming and J lost 4 bases, with 12 bases between them. This CDR3 is built from 14 residues. The CDR3 loop reads CASSFLQGFYGYTF. In DNA form, the CDR3 reads TGTGCCAGCAGTTTTCTTCAGGGGTTCTATGGCTACACCTTC.

The rearrangement uses TRBV6-5 and TRBJ1-1; possibly TRBD1 for D (5 bases). V lost 1 base and J lost 0, with 18 bases in between. The CDR3 is made up of 18 amino acids. Germline-derived CDR1 and CDR2 are MNHEY and SVGAGI. The CDR3 DNA sequence: TGTGCCAGCAGTTACTATAGGACATCGAGATTCATGAACACTGAAGCTTTCTTT. Its protein is CASSYYRTSRFMNTEAFF.

This clonotype turned up a few times. Its ends do not fully match the called genes, so a read error is possible. The V call is TRBV20-1, the J call TRBJ2-1; D gene ambiguous. Germline V gene data show CDR1 as DFQATT and CDR2 as SNEGSKA (reference sequence). This CDR3 contains 13 residues. As DNA, the CDR3 is TGCAGGGCTAGTGGGCCTCTCCCCAATGAGCAGTTCTTC. It specifies CRASGPLPNEQFF.

In regard to this clonotype: A read error may produce the germline difference seen at one junction end. The rearrangement joins TRBV5-1 to TRBJ2-3, with D unclear. This CDR3 comprises 14 residues. The germline gives CDR1 SGHRS, CDR2 YFSETQ. The CDR3 here is CVSSLPSSTDTQYF. CDR3 coding DNA: TGCGTCAGCAGCTTGCCTTCTAGCACAGATACGCAGTATTTT.

This clonotype occurred a few times. The chain links TRBV15 to TRBJ2-1; D is ambiguous. The CDR3 contains 15 residues. Trimming left V 1 base short and J 2 bases short, with 9 bases between. CDR1 is LNHNV, CDR2 YYDKDF, per germline (reference sequence). The CDR3 DNA is TGTGCCACCAGCAGAGGACAATCGGCCTACAATGAGCAGTTCTTC. This sequence encodes CATSRGQSAYNEQFF.

A few counts support this clonotype. This chain links TRBV6-5 with TRBJ2-2; D gene uncertain. Trimming pared 2 bases from V and 3 bases from J, leaving 10 bases between. The CDR3 length is 15 residues. CDR1 MNHEY and CDR2 SVGAGI come from the germline V gene. The CDR3 spells CASSYRDGYTGELFF. CDR3 in DNA: TGTGCCAGCAGTTACAGGGATGGATACACCGGGGAGCTGTTTTTT.

The chain combines TRBV11-2 with TRBJ2-5, with TRBD2 matching 7 bases. The ends lost 5 bases at V and 1 base at J; junction bases unmatched: 10. The CDR3 sequence is 16 residues long. Germline V lookup: CDR1 SGHAT, CDR2 FQNNGV. CDR3 DNA: TGTGCCAGCAGCCGGCGACTAGCAGCCTCCCAAGAGACCCAGTACTTC. It codes for CASSRRLAASQETQYF.

The genes are TRBV20-1 and TRBJ2-1; D possibly matches TRBD1 or TRBD2 (5 bases each). The germline CDR1 and CDR2 sequences are DFQATT and SNEGSKA (reference sequence). This CDR3 region has 12 residues. Trimming left V 3 bases short and J 4 bases short, with 7 bases between. CDR3 nucleotide sequence: TGCAGTGCTAGGGGACCTTACAATGAGCAGTTCTTC. It translates to CSARGPYNEQFF.

J is TRBJ2-4 and V is TRBV4-3; D is unclear. V was trimmed by 1 base and J by 6 bases, leaving 16 bases between them. Germline lookup yields CDR1 LGHNA and CDR2 YSLEER. CDR3 size: 16 residues. The CDR3 spells CASSQVPTLSRNIQYF. In nucleotides, the CDR3 is TGCGCCAGCAGCCAAGTCCCGACCCTCTCGAGAAACATTCAGTACTTC.